A single sample is the source of the 18 T cell receptor beta chains below, sequenced in a study of early T cells in non-severe SARS-CoV-2 infection. TCRdb re-analysed the 5' RACE reads in MiXCR, keeping a single row per CDR3 protein. The sample carries 36,000 or so distinct CDR3 sequences, under 4.5% recorded once. Source material: whole blood. Every receptor here comes from an adult who was a healthcare worker with PCR-confirmed SARS-CoV-2 infection or an uninfected control (not recorded which).

In its sample, this clonotype was seen many times. The rearrangement joins TRBV12-3 or TRBV12-4 to TRBJ2-3; TRBD2 matches at 10 bases. Trimming took 4 bases from V and 0 from J; bases not matched to a gene: 10. The CDR3 is 18 amino acids. CDR3 amino acids: CASSYRIVAGGSTDTQYF. Written as DNA, the CDR3 is TGTGCCAGCAGTTATCGGATAGTAGCGGGGGGAAGCACAGATACGCAGTATTTT.

By proportion, this clonotype is medium-sized. The rearrangement joins TRBV5-6 to TRBJ1-1; possible D gene TRBD1, 5 bases. Germline assignment: CDR1 SGHDT and CDR2 YYEEEE. Deletions cut 6 bases from V and 4 bases from J, with 13 bases between. This CDR3 region has 13 residues. The CDR3 bases are TGTGCCAGCACTCAAACGGGGCGCACTGAAGCTTTCTTT. The encoded protein is CASTQTGRTEAFF.

This clonotype was observed many times. The chain couples TRBV30 to TRBJ1-1; D not certain. Deletions cut 0 bases from V and 1 base from J, with 6 bases between. CDR1 is GTSNPN and CDR2 is SVGIG in the germline V gene (reference sequence). This CDR3 region has 13 residues. The CDR3: CAWSVRGNTEAFF. CDR3 DNA: TGTGCCTGGAGTGTTCGGGGGAACACTGAAGCTTTCTTT.

Ten or more counts support this clonotype. The rearrangement links TRBV18 to TRBJ2-7, with 11 bases matching TRBD2. The ends lost 6 bases at V and 7 bases at J; junction bases unmatched: 11. The CDR3 loop spans 15 amino acids. The germline CDR1 and CDR2 sequences are KGHSH and LQKENI. In DNA form, the CDR3 reads TGTGCCAGCTCCCCCGGGACTAGCGGCCTTGGGGAGCAGTACTTC. Translating it yields CASSPGTSGLGEQYF.

This clonotype was picked up many times. The chain's CDR3 is CASSPPGSGGQGEQFF. CDR3 nucleotide sequence: TGTGCCAGCTCACCACCTGGTTCGGGAGGGCAGGGGGAGCAGTTCTTC. The chain is built from TRBV18 and TRBJ2-1; 8 nucleotides match TRBD2. The germline V gene encodes CDR1 KGHSH and CDR2 LQKENI. The CDR3 extends over 16 amino acids. The V segment lost 0 bases and the J segment 10 bases; nucleotides outside the gene matches: 11.

This clonotype was detected ten times or more. The chain carries TRBV18 and TRBJ2-3; no clear D gene. Germline values: CDR1 KGHSH, CDR2 LQKENI. The CDR3 totals 13 residues. V lost 0 bases, J lost 6 bases, and 7 bases lay in between. CDR3 nucleotides: TGTGCCAGCTCACCACCGGTGGTGGATACGCAGTATTTT. Its protein is CASSPPVVDTQYF.

The rearrangement joins TRBV29-1 to TRBJ1-3, with D uncertain. Germline assignment: CDR1 SQVTM and CDR2 ANQGSEA. The CDR3 has 13 amino acids. V dropped 4 bases and J dropped 0 bases, with 7 bases sitting between them. The CDR3 sequence: CSVGFGSGNTIYF. The CDR3 DNA follows: TGCAGCGTTGGGTTTGGCTCTGGAAACACCATATATTTT.

This clonotype was picked up many times. The rearrangement links TRBV4-2 to TRBJ1-3; no clear D gene. Germline V CDR1 and CDR2: LGHNA, YNFKEQ. This CDR3 is 17 amino acids long. V dropped 0 bases and J dropped 0 bases, with 12 bases sitting between them. The CDR3 region has the DNA TGTGCCAGCAGCCAAGATATTACACGGGTCTCTGGAAACACCATATATTTT. Amino acids: CASSQDITRVSGNTIYF.

This clonotype showed up many times. This chain links TRBV27 with TRBJ2-3; D might be TRBD1 (5 bases). V was shortened by 3 bases and J by 4 bases, with 17 bases between the two germline ends. The CDR3 extends over 16 amino acids. Germline lookup yields CDR1 MNHEY and CDR2 SMNVEV (reference sequence). The CDR3 DNA follows: TGTGCCAGCAGTTTGCAAACCTCCGCCAGGGCAGATACGCAGTATTTT. Encoded protein: CASSLQTSARADTQYF.

The chain links TRBV5-4 to TRBJ2-1; 14 nucleotides align to TRBD2. V gave up 3 bases and J gave up 8 bases; unmatched junction bases: 4. This CDR3 has 15 amino acids. Germline V gives CDR1 SGHNT, CDR2 YYREEE (reference sequence). In DNA, the CDR3 is TGTGCCAGCAGCTGGACTAGCGGGGGGTCCGATGAGCAGTTCTTC. Encoded protein: CASSWTSGGSDEQFF.

This clonotype was counted many times. The V call is TRBV4-1, the J call TRBJ2-4; TRBD2 matches 7 bases. This CDR3 is built from 20 residues. Losses at the gene ends were 1 base for V and 1 base for J; bases not matched to a gene: 16. CDR1 is MGHRA, CDR2 YSYEKL, per germline. In nucleotides, the CDR3 is TGCGCCAGCAGCCAAGGGAATAGCGGGTCCTATATGGTGGCCAAAAACATTCAGTACTTC. Its protein product is CASSQGNSGSYMVAKNIQYF.

This clonotype was recorded a few times. This chain uses TRBV5-5 with TRBJ2-1; a weak D match, TRBD2 (6 bases). CDR1 is SGHKS and CDR2 is YYEKEE in the germline V gene (reference sequence). V lost 2 bases and J 4 bases, leaving 16 bases between the germline ends. The CDR3 is 16 amino acids. The CDR3 spells CASSFASGLLYNEQFF. The DNA for the CDR3 is TGTGCCAGCAGCTTCGCTTCGGGACTCCTTTACAATGAGCAGTTCTTC.

This clonotype occurred many times. This sequence joins TRBV3-1 and TRBJ2-4; the D is unclear. This CDR3 is built from 15 residues. The germline V gene encodes CDR1 LGHDT and CDR2 YNNKEL (reference sequence). V was pared by 3 bases and J by 0 bases, with 9 bases between. The DNA of the CDR3 is TGTGCCAGCAGCCACGATGGGCTAGCCAAAAACATTCAGTACTTC. Its translation: CASSHDGLAKNIQYF.

This clonotype was observed a few times. CDR3 in amino acids: CASSPGQRNTIYF. In nucleotides, the CDR3 is TGTGCCAGCTCGCCGGGACAGAGAAACACCATATATTTT. This chain joins TRBV2 and TRBJ1-3; the match to TRBD1 covers 7 bases. Germline V lookup: CDR1 SNHLY, CDR2 FYNNEI. The V gene end was trimmed by 8 bases and the J gene end by 5 bases; junction bases not matched to a gene: 6. This CDR3 has 13 residues.

This clonotype occurred many times. V and J are TRBV4-3 and TRBJ2-7, with D uncertain. Trimming stripped 0 bases from V and 3 bases from J, with 9 bases between. Per germline, CDR1 LGHNA and CDR2 YSLEER. CDR3 size: 14 residues. DNA of the CDR3: TGCGCCAGCAGCCAAGATCTTGGCTTCTACGAGCAGTACTTC. Protein sequence: CASSQDLGFYEQYF.

The sample holds many counts of this clonotype. The chain combines TRBV2 with TRBJ2-1; TRBD2 aligns across 9 bases. Germline assignment: CDR1 SNHLY and CDR2 FYNNEI. CDR3 length: 15 amino acids. V shed 2 bases and J 7 bases; nucleotides not matched to a gene: 6. DNA of the CDR3: TGTGCCAGCAGTGAAAGCCTAGCGGGATGGAATGAGCAGTTCTTC. It specifies CASSESLAGWNEQFF.

The table lists this clonotype with many counts. The CDR3 DNA sequence: TGCAGCGCTGACCTGGGCCGGGGGGAGACCCAGTACTTC. This encodes CSADLGRGETQYF. The chain is built from TRBV29-1 and TRBJ2-5, with D perhaps matching TRBD2 (6 bases). Germline assignment: CDR1 SQVTM and CDR2 ANQGSEA. The CDR3 extends over 13 amino acids. V was clipped by 7 bases and J by 5 bases, with 17 bases between them.

This clonotype was recorded at least ten times. The chain is built from TRBV7-2 and TRBJ2-1; unclear D gene. In germline, CDR1 is SGHTA, CDR2 FQGNSA. Trimming cost V 5 bases and J 4 bases, with 27 bases left between them. The CDR3 loop spans 19 amino acids. CDR3 residues: CASSQPRQRRNWNYNEQFF. The CDR3, as DNA: TGTGCCAGCAGCCAGCCCCGACAACGACGGAACTGGAATTACAATGAGCAGTTCTTC.